This is a list of T cell receptor beta chains from one sample in a study of blood T cells in healthy people across ages. From the 5' RACE reads, TCRdb called clonotypes with MiXCR, one entry per CDR3 protein. The sample has fewer than 950,000 distinct CDR3 sequences, roughly 50% seen once; the top ten hold 40% to 50%. Sequenced: blood. The receptors come from a man aged 80 or over in good health. Both conserved end residues are part of each CDR3. The order of the fields is CDR3 DNA, CDR3 protein, clone size, V gene, J gene, D gene. The D gene is left open where the match is weak. Size is stated for part of the rows, as once, few or many counts, or as a class when the clone is expanded.

DNA: TGCAGTGCTACCGACGCTTTAACCAAAAACATTCAGTACTTC
CDR3: CSATDALTKNIQYF
size: few
V: TRBV20-1
J: TRBJ2-4
D: NA

DNA: TGTGCCAGCAGCCTCCCTCCCGGACAGGGGCCTAACAATGAGCAGTTCTTC
CDR3: CASSLPPGQGPNNEQFF
size: few
V: TRBV7-9
J: TRBJ2-1
D: TRBD1

DNA: TGTGCCAGCACCGAAAGGGGGGAATCTAACTATGGCTACACCTTC
CDR3: CASTERGESNYGYTF
size: NA
V: TRBV12-3/TRBV12-4
J: TRBJ1-2
D: NA

DNA: TGCAGTGCTAGGGCGAATGGACCTCAAGAGACCCAGTACTTC
CDR3: CSARANGPQETQYF
size: NA
V: TRBV20-1
J: TRBJ2-5
D: NA

DNA: TGTGCCAGCAGCTTGGAGGGGCAGACCGACCAAGAGACCCAGTACTTC
CDR3: CASSLEGQTDQETQYF
size: NA
V: TRBV5-6
J: TRBJ2-5
D: NA

DNA: TGCGCCAGCAGCCGGACGGGACAGGTGGGGGACATTCAGTACTTC
CDR3: CASSRTGQVGDIQYF
size: NA
V: TRBV4-1
J: TRBJ2-4
D: TRBD1

DNA: TGTGCCATCAGTGAGCCTTGGACTAGCGGGAGCTCCTACAATGAGCAGTTCTTC
CDR3: CAISEPWTSGSSYNEQFF
size: once
V: TRBV10-3
J: TRBJ2-1
D: TRBD2

DNA: TGTGCCAGCAGTGAAATGGGGCTTGGTGAAAAACTGTTTTTT
CDR3: CASSEMGLGEKLFF
size: NA
V: TRBV25-1
J: TRBJ1-4
D: NA

DNA: TGTGCCACCAGCAGAGATCCCGGGCAGAGCTCCTATAATTCACCCCTCCACTTT
CDR3: CATSRDPGQSSYNSPLHF
size: NA
V: TRBV15
J: TRBJ1-6
D: NA

DNA: TGTGCCAGCAGCCCCCCGGGAGACCTCTACGAGCAGTACTTC
CDR3: CASSPPGDLYEQYF
size: NA
V: TRBV7-9
J: TRBJ2-7
D: NA

DNA: TGCGCCAGCAGCCAGGTACAGGGAAGCTACGAGCAGTACTTC
CDR3: CASSQVQGSYEQYF
size: few
V: TRBV4-1
J: TRBJ2-7
D: NA

DNA: TGCAGTGCGGGCGAGGGGGGTGGAAAAAACATTCAGTACTTC
CDR3: CSAGEGGGKNIQYF
size: few
V: TRBV20-1
J: TRBJ2-4
D: NA

DNA: TGTGCCAGCAGTGAAAAACCGCAATACAATGAGCAGTTCTTC
CDR3: CASSEKPQYNEQFF
size: few
V: TRBV25-1
J: TRBJ2-1
D: NA

DNA: TGTGCCAGCAGCTTAGGCCCCCGGGGGGCGAACACTGAAGCTTTCTTT
CDR3: CASSLGPRGANTEAFF
size: few
V: TRBV13
J: TRBJ1-1
D: NA

DNA: TGTGCCACCAGTGCCGTAGACAGGAGCTCCTACAATGAGCAGTTCTTC
CDR3: CATSAVDRSSYNEQFF
size: once
V: TRBV24-1
J: TRBJ2-1
D: NA

DNA: TGCAGTGCTGCCCGGCTCAACACTGAAGCTTTCTTT
CDR3: CSAARLNTEAFF
size: NA
V: TRBV20-1
J: TRBJ1-1
D: NA

DNA: TGTGCCAGCAGCTCGTCCCTTGGGGCCCGCTCCTACAATGAGCAGTTCTTC
CDR3: CASSSSLGARSYNEQFF
size: NA
V: TRBV5-8
J: TRBJ2-1
D: NA

DNA: TGTGCCAGCAGCCAAGGGAGTATGGGGACCCAGCAGTTCTTC
CDR3: CASSQGSMGTQQFF
size: NA
V: TRBV3-1
J: TRBJ2-1
D: NA

DNA: TGCAGCGTTGAATCACACGGTGCCTCCTACAATGAGCAGTTCTTC
CDR3: CSVESHGASYNEQFF
size: NA
V: TRBV29-1
J: TRBJ2-1
D: NA

DNA: TGTGCCAGCTGGGCGCCGGTAAACACTGAAGCTTTCTTT
CDR3: CASWAPVNTEAFF
size: NA
V: TRBV6-2/TRBV6-3
J: TRBJ1-1
D: NA

DNA: TGTGCCAGCAGTGAAGCGGGGGGCTACACCTTC
CDR3: CASSEAGGYTF
size: few
V: TRBV25-1
J: TRBJ1-2
D: NA

DNA: TGTGCCAGCACCCGAACGGGACTAGCGGGAGTTCTGGATGAGCAGTTCTTC
CDR3: CASTRTGLAGVLDEQFF
size: NA
V: TRBV2
J: TRBJ2-1
D: TRBD2

DNA: TGTGCCAGCAGTTTATCGGGACAGGGGGAAGAGACCCAGTACTTC
CDR3: CASSLSGQGEETQYF
size: NA
V: TRBV12-3/TRBV12-4
J: TRBJ2-5
D: TRBD1

DNA: TGCAGTGCTATGTTTAGCGGGGAGCTGTTTTTT
CDR3: CSAMFSGELFF
size: few
V: TRBV20-1
J: TRBJ2-2
D: NA

DNA: TGTGCCAGCAGTTACTCAGGCAGACAGCAGGAGCAGTACTTC
CDR3: CASSYSGRQQEQYF
size: NA
V: TRBV6-6
J: TRBJ2-4
D: NA

DNA: TGTGCCAGCAGACTACAGGGGGCTGGAAATTCACCCCTCCACTTT
CDR3: CASRLQGAGNSPLHF
size: NA
V: TRBV12-3/TRBV12-4
J: TRBJ1-6
D: TRBD1

DNA: TGCAGTGCTAGTCGAAGCCGGGACAGGGTTCGGAACGAGCAGTACTTC
CDR3: CSASRSRDRVRNEQYF
size: few
V: TRBV20-1
J: TRBJ2-7
D: TRBD1

DNA: TGCAGCCAAGAGACCCAGTTCTTC
CDR3: CSQETQFF
size: NA
V: TRBV29-1
J: TRBJ2-1
D: NA

DNA: TGTGCCACTATCCTGGGAAGGGTATCGGGAGGGCAGTACTTC
CDR3: CATILGRVSGGQYF
size: NA
V: TRBV10-3
J: TRBJ2-4
D: TRBD2

DNA: TGTGCCAGCAGTTTAAAACCTGGCCAATACGAGCAGTACTTC
CDR3: CASSLKPGQYEQYF
size: NA
V: TRBV27
J: TRBJ2-7
D: NA

DNA: TGTGCCAGCAGCGCCCCGCCGGGAGACTCCTACAATGAGCAGTTCTTC
CDR3: CASSAPPGDSYNEQFF
size: NA
V: TRBV9
J: TRBJ2-1
D: NA

DNA: TGTGCCAGCAGTGACCCCAATGGCTACACCTTC
CDR3: CASSDPNGYTF
size: NA
V: TRBV25-1
J: TRBJ1-2
D: NA

DNA: TGTGCCACTCGCGGGGGACTAGCGAGCTCCTACAATGAGCAGTTCTTC
CDR3: CATRGGLASSYNEQFF
size: few
V: TRBV24-1
J: TRBJ2-1
D: TRBD2

DNA: TGTGCCAGCAGTTTATTCACAGGGGTACCCTACGAGCAGTACTTC
CDR3: CASSLFTGVPYEQYF
size: once
V: TRBV27
J: TRBJ2-7
D: TRBD1

DNA: TGTGCCAGCAGCTTAGCGGGACTAGCGGGTAGGGTCGGGCAGTACTTC
CDR3: CASSLAGLAGRVGQYF
size: NA
V: TRBV7-2
J: TRBJ2-7
D: TRBD2

DNA: TGTGCCAGCAGTGGCCCGACTAGCGTTCGCGAGCAGTACTTC
CDR3: CASSGPTSVREQYF
size: few
V: TRBV6-2/TRBV6-3
J: TRBJ2-7
D: TRBD2

DNA: TGTGCCAGCAGCCACTCGGGGGAAGAGACCCAGTACTTC
CDR3: CASSHSGEETQYF
size: NA
V: TRBV7-8
J: TRBJ2-5
D: NA

DNA: TGTGCCAGCAGCATCCAGAATGAGCAGTTCTTC
CDR3: CASSIQNEQFF
size: once
V: TRBV7-9
J: TRBJ2-1
D: NA

DNA: TGCAGTGCTAGGGTCGGGGAGGGTGCAGAGACCCAGTACTTC
CDR3: CSARVGEGAETQYF
size: NA
V: TRBV20-1
J: TRBJ2-5
D: TRBD2

DNA: TGCAGTGCTAGATCCTGGCCGGGACAGGGGAATTCACCCCTCCACTTT
CDR3: CSARSWPGQGNSPLHF
size: NA
V: TRBV20-1
J: TRBJ1-6
D: TRBD1

DNA: TGTGCCAGCAGCTTAGCCCCTACAGGGGGCTACGAGCAGTACTTC
CDR3: CASSLAPTGGYEQYF
size: NA
V: TRBV7-2
J: TRBJ2-7
D: TRBD1